Following are 22 T cell receptor beta chains from one sample sequenced in a study of blood T cell repertoires in COVID-19. TCRdb's table, derived via immunoSEQ multiplex PCR, lists solely in-frame clones and lacks some. The repertoire holds under 300,000 clones, with roughly 84% as singletons. Sequencing was performed on peripheral blood. These receptors all stem from a human donor with COVID-19, enrolled during active disease. The donor label of this sample is uncertain.

The chain carries TRBV5-1 and TRBJ2-1; 8 bases align to TRBD2. The CDR3 is 17 residues long. Unmatched junction bases numbered 11, after V lost 0 bases and J lost 6 bases. Germline CDR1 reads SGHRS; CDR2 reads YFSETQ. CDR3 sequence (DNA): TGCGCCAGCAGCTTGGTAGGGGGACTAGGTACTTCCAATGAGCAGTTCTTC. Translating gives CASSLVGGLGTSNEQFF.

V gene TRBV9 combines with J gene TRBJ2-2; 11 bases line up with TRBD2. V was pared by 3 bases and J by 2 bases, with 3 bases of the junction left unmatched. This CDR3 spans 16 amino acids. Germline V CDR1 and CDR2: SGDLS, YYNGEE. The CDR3 reads CASSGLAGGNTGELFF. The CDR3 DNA follows: TGTGCCAGCAGCGGCCTAGCGGGAGGCAACACCGGGGAGCTGTTTTTT.

This chain connects TRBV20-1 to TRBJ2-7; 7 bases line up with TRBD2. This CDR3 has 17 amino acids. CDR1 is DFQATT, CDR2 SNEGSKA, per germline (reference sequence). V gave up 3 bases and J gave up 5 bases; unmatched junction bases: 19. The CDR3 reads CSASIQRDHLGADEQYF. CDR3 coding DNA: TGCAGTGCTAGTATCCAGCGGGATCACCTCGGCGCGGACGAGCAGTACTTC.

Written as DNA, the CDR3 is TGCGCCAGCAGCAAAGCGGGGAGCTCCTACAATGAGCAGTTCTTC. It codes for CASSKAGSSYNEQFF. The V and J genes are TRBV4-3 and TRBJ2-1, with 7 positions matching TRBD2. This CDR3 region has 15 residues. Germline V gives CDR1 LGHNA, CDR2 YSLEER. The trim removed 5 bases at V and 0 bases at J, leaving 4 bases unmatched.

The chain recombines TRBV7-9 with TRBJ2-4; a weak D match, TRBD2 (6 bases). This CDR3 region has 17 residues. Germline CDR1 SEHNR, CDR2 FQNEAQ (reference sequence). Trimming pared 1 base from V and 2 bases from J, leaving 15 bases between. The CDR3 nucleotides are TGTGCCAGCAGCTTAGGGTCGCGGGGTAGGCCCAAAAACATTCAGTACTTC. This encodes CASSLGSRGRPKNIQYF.

CDR3 DNA sequence: TGTGCCATCAGTGTCCCGTTTAGCGGAGGCTCCTACAATGAGCAGTTCTTC. The encoded protein is CAISVPFSGGSYNEQFF. The rearrangement joins TRBV10-3 to TRBJ2-1, with D perhaps matching TRBD2 (6 bases). Germline CDR1 reads ENHRY; CDR2 reads SYGVKD. The CDR3 loop spans 17 amino acids. The V end lost 4 bases, the J end lost 0 bases, and 16 bases lay between the germline ends.

The chain is built from TRBV4-1 and TRBJ2-1; D might be TRBD2 (6 bases). The CDR3 is made up of 15 amino acids. V lost 7 bases, J lost 6 bases, and 19 bases lay in between. The germline V gene encodes CDR1 MGHRA and CDR2 YSYEKL. The CDR3 coding sequence is TGCGCCAGCACCGACCCCGGGGCGGGAATCAATGAGCAGTTCTTC. This gives the protein CASTDPGAGINEQFF.

This chain uses TRBV9 with TRBJ2-1, with D maybe TRBD2 (5 bases). This CDR3 region has 12 residues. The germline V and J ends were trimmed by 0 bases and 15 bases, with 13 bases remaining between them. From germline, CDR1 is SGDLS and CDR2 YYNGEE. CDR3 loop: CASSVDEDRGFF. CDR3 in DNA: TGTGCCAGCAGCGTAGATGAGGACCGGGGGTTCTTC.

This rearrangement joins TRBV9 to TRBJ2-1; TRBD2 aligns across 7 bases. This CDR3 is 14 amino acids long. Germline CDR1 and CDR2: SGDLS and YYNGEE. V lost 4 bases, J lost 7 bases, and 8 bases stayed unmatched. This CDR3 is CASSPMGGVNEQFF. The CDR3 DNA reads TGTGCCAGCAGCCCTATGGGGGGGGTAAATGAGCAGTTCTTC.

The gene calls are TRBV3-1 (or the pseudogene TRBV3-2) and TRBJ2-3; TRBD2 might be the D (5 bases). Germline loops: CDR1 LGHDT, CDR2 YNNKEL (reference sequence). The CDR3 consists of 15 residues. Trimming left V 4 bases short and J 2 bases short, with 13 bases between. The CDR3 region has the DNA TGTGCCAGCAGCCCAACTAGGATCTACACAGATACGCAGTATTTT. This codes for CASSPTRIYTDTQYF.

The gene calls are TRBV28 and TRBJ2-7; D might be TRBD2 (6 bases). CDR1 MDHEN and CDR2 SYDVKM come from the germline V gene. Trimming shortened V by 4 bases and J by 6 bases, and 16 bases separated the two germline ends. The CDR3 consists of 14 residues. Here the CDR3 DNA reads TGTGCCAGCAGTTCACCGGGGACTGTTTCCGAGCAGTACTTC. Protein product: CASSSPGTVSEQYF.

This clone was recorded once. This chain links TRBV10-1 with TRBJ2-1; the D gene is possibly TRBD1 (5 bases). V was shortened by 6 bases and J by 4 bases, with 13 bases between the two germline ends. CDR1 and CDR2 (germline): WNHNN, SYGVQD (reference sequence). The CDR3 length is 14 residues. The CDR3 spells CASSAGSKYNEQFF. The CDR3 bases are TGCGCCAGCAGCGCAGGGTCTAAGTACAATGAGCAGTTCTTC.

The V gene is TRBV27, the J gene TRBJ1-4, with D unclear. The CDR3 runs 14 residues. CDR1 and CDR2 from the germline V gene are MNHEY and SMNVEV (reference sequence). V was shortened by 5 bases and J by 3 bases, with 10 bases between the two germline ends. This CDR3 is CASSPNRANEKLFF. The DNA for the CDR3 is TGTGCCAGCAGTCCGAATCGGGCTAATGAAAAACTGTTTTTT.

This clone occurred a few times. This chain links TRBV11-2 with TRBJ2-7; D is unresolved. Germline V lookup: CDR1 SGHAT, CDR2 FQNNGV. The CDR3 length is 13 residues. Trimming left V 8 bases short and J 2 bases short, with 13 bases between. DNA for the CDR3: TGTGCCAGCCGCCCCCTATACCCCTACGAGCAGTACTTC. This encodes CASRPLYPYEQYF.

V is TRBV27 and J is TRBJ2-1; TRBD2 agrees at 12 bases. V trimming: 6 bases; J trimming: 7 bases; junction bases outside the gene matches: 7. Germline V gene sequence: CDR1 MNHEY, CDR2 SMNVEV (reference sequence). This CDR3 is 15 amino acids long. CDR3 region: CASRDLAGGMNEQFF. DNA of the CDR3: TGTGCCAGCAGGGATCTAGCGGGAGGGATGAATGAGCAGTTCTTC.

The chain combines TRBV6-5 with TRBJ2-7, with a weak D call TRBD2 (6 bases). The CDR3 extends over 15 amino acids. Germline lookup yields CDR1 MNHEY and CDR2 SVGAGI. Trimming shortened V by 5 bases and J by 0 bases, and 14 bases separated the two germline ends. The CDR3 spells CASSRGGRSSYEQYF. The CDR3 coding sequence is TGTGCCAGCAGTAGGGGTGGGAGGTCCTCCTACGAGCAGTACTTC.

A note on this clone: This CDR3 is also generated by other DNA sequences in the sample. This rearrangement joins TRBV5-1 to TRBJ2-7; D uncertain. Trimming cost V 0 bases and J 3 bases, with 4 bases left between them. CDR1 SGHRS and CDR2 YFSETQ come from the germline V gene. CDR3 length equals 12 residues. The CDR3 protein is CASSLDNYEQYF. The CDR3 DNA is TGCGCCAGCAGCTTGGACAACTACGAGCAGTACTTC.

This clone was seen a few times. The chain uses TRBV7-2 and TRBJ2-7, with 9 nucleotides matching TRBD2. The germline CDR1 and CDR2 sequences are SGHTA and FQGNSA. The CDR3 has 15 amino acids. V lost 1 base to trimming and J lost 1 base; unmatched junction nucleotides: 2. CDR3 in amino acids: CASSLVLAGSYEQYF. The CDR3 bases are TGTGCCAGCAGCTTAGTTCTAGCGGGATCCTACGAGCAGTACTTC. The entire variable domain, with the rest obtained from reference TRBV7-2 and TRBJ2-7, is as follows: GAGVSQSPSNKVTEKGKDVELRCDPISGHTALYWYRQSLGQGLEFLIYFQGNSAPDKSGLPSDRFSAERTGGSVSTLTIQRTQQEDSAVYLCASSLVLAGSYEQYFGPGTRLTVT.

The CDR3 loop reads CASSWDINTEAFF. The CDR3 DNA sequence: TGCGCCAGCAGCTGGGACATTAACACTGAAGCTTTCTTT. The chain combines TRBV5-1 with TRBJ1-1; tentative D call: TRBD1 (6 bases). Trimming pared 3 bases from V and 2 bases from J, leaving 8 bases between. Germline V gene sequence: CDR1 SGHRS, CDR2 YFSETQ. CDR3 length equals 13 residues. Looking up the rest from reference TRBV5-1 and TRBJ1-1 gives the full variable domain: KAGVTQTPRYLIKTRGQQVTLSCSPISGHRSVSWYQQTPGQGLQFLFEYFSETQRNKGNFPGRFSGRQFSNSRSEMNVSTLELGDSALYLCASSWDINTEAFFGQGTRLTVV.

This sequence joins TRBV6-1 and TRBJ1-5; D is possibly TRBD1 (5 bases). The CDR3 runs 19 residues. Germline V CDR1 and CDR2: MNHNS, SASEGT. The V end lost 2 bases, the J end lost 6 bases, and 26 bases lay between the germline ends. The DNA of the CDR3 is TGTGCCAGCAGTGAATCTGGACCAGGGTTGGTTGGATTGTTTCAGCCCCAGCATTTT. Translating gives CASSESGPGLVGLFQPQHF.

The chain combines TRBV2 with TRBJ1-5; tentative D call: TRBD1 (5 bases). Germline V gene data show CDR1 as SNHLY and CDR2 as FYNNEI. V lost 3 bases and J lost 0, with 9 bases in between. The CDR3 spans 15 residues. The CDR3: CASSDRTLSNQPQHF. The CDR3 DNA is TGTGCCAGCAGTGACAGGACACTTAGCAATCAGCCCCAGCATTTT.

This sequence joins TRBV27 and TRBJ2-2; a weak D match, TRBD2 (6 bases). The germline V and J ends were trimmed by 5 bases and 3 bases, with 13 bases remaining between them. The CDR3 sequence is 15 residues long. From germline, CDR1 is MNHEY and CDR2 SMNVEV (reference sequence). The CDR3 DNA reads TGTGCCAGCAGTAAGGCGGCGGGGTACACCGGGGAGCTGTTTTTT. Translating it yields CASSKAAGYTGELFF.